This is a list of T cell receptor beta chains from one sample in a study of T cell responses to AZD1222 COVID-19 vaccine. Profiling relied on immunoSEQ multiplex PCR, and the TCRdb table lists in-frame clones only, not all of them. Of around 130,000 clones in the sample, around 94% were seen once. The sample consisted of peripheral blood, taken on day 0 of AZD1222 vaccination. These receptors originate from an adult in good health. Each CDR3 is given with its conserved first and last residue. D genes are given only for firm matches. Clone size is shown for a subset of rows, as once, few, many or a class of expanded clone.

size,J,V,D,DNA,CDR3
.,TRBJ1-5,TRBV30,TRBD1,TGTGCCTGGAGTAAAACCGGGACAGGGCACTTTCAGCCCCAGCATTTT,CAWSKTGTGHFQPQHF
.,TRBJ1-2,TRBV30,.,TGTGCCTGGAGTAGACAGACGAACTATGGCTACACCTTC,CAWSRQTNYGYTF
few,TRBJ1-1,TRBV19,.,TGTGCCAGTAGTATAAGCTGGGTGGCTAGGAACACTGAAGCTTTCTTT,CASSISWVARNTEAFF
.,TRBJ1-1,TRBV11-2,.,TGTGCCAGCAGCTTAGGGGGATTGAACACTGAAGCTTTCTTT,CASSLGGLNTEAFF
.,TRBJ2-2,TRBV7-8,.,TGTGCCAGCAGCATCCTAGCCACCGGGGAGCTGTTTTTT,CASSILATGELFF
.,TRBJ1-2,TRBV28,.,TGTGCCAGCACCCACGACCGCGGGGGCTACACCTTC,CASTHDRGGYTF
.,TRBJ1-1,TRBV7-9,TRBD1,TGTGCCAGCAGCTTCATTCAGGGGGCGAACACTGAAGCTTTCTTT,CASSFIQGANTEAFF
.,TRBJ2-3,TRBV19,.,TGTGCCAGTAGTATATCTTTGCTAGATACGCAGTATTTT,CASSISLLDTQYF
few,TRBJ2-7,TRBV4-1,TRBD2,TGCGCCAGCAGCTTTGGGTTGGTAGCGGGAGGGAAGTACGAGCAGTACTTC,CASSFGLVAGGKYEQYF
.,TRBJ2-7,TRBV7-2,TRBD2,TGTGCCAGCAGCACCTCCGGGACTAGCGGGAGAGCCTACGAGCAGTACTTC,CASSTSGTSGRAYEQYF
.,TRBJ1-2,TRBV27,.,TGTGCCAGCAGTTTCGGACAGCCAAGATACTATGGCTACACCTTC,CASSFGQPRYYGYTF
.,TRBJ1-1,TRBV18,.,TGTGCCAGCTCAGGGGGGGAGGGCACTGAAGCTTTCTTT,CASSGGEGTEAFF
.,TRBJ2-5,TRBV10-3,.,TGTGCCATCAGTGAGCGGCGTGAGACCCAGTACTTC,CAISERRETQYF
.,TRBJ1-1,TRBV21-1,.,TGTGCCAGCGATGTCCTAAGAGGCAATGGAACTGAAGCTTTCTTT,CASDVLRGNGTEAFF
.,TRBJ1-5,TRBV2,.,TGTGCCAGCAGTAGGGGGGCGTTTCAGCCCCAGCATTTT,CASSRGAFQPQHF
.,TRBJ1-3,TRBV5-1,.,TGCGCCAGCAGCTTGGCCTATCAGGGCTCTGGAAACACCATATATTTT,CASSLAYQGSGNTIYF
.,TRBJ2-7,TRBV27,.,TGTGCCAGCAGTTTAAGGCCTCTACGTGAGCAGTACTTC,CASSLRPLREQYF
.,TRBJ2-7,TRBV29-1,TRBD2,TGCTCGGTGGGGGGGGGACGACCCTACGAGCAGTACTTC,CSVGGGRPYEQYF
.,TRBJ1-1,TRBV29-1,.,TGCAGCGTCTCCGGGTCGTCCTTACCCGCTTTCTTT,CSVSGSSLPAFF
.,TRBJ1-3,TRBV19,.,TGTGCCACTCAGTTGGACGGGAACTCTGGAAACACCATATATTTT,CATQLDGNSGNTIYF
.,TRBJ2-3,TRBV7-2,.,TGTGCCAGCAGGACGGGACTTACCACAGATACGCAGTATTTT,CASRTGLTTDTQYF
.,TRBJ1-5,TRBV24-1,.,TGTGCCACCAGTGATCCTCAGGGGTCCAATCAGCCCCAGCATTTT,CATSDPQGSNQPQHF
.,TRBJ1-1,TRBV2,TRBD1,TGTGCCAGCAGTCCTGGGACAGGGAGGCCTGAAGCTTTCTTT,CASSPGTGRPEAFF
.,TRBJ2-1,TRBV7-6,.,TGTGCCAGCAGCTTAGGTTCCGGGGGCAGCTCCTACAATGAGCAGTTCTTC,CASSLGSGGSSYNEQFF
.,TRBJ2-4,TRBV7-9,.,TGTGCCAGCAGCCCGGGGGACCTGAGAAACATTCAGTACTTC,CASSPGDLRNIQYF
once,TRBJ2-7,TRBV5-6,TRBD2,TGTGCCAGCAGCTTCGGCGGGAGTTACGAGCAGTACTTC,CASSFGGSYEQYF
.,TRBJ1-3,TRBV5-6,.,TGTGCCAGCAGCTTGCGTGTTCGAGTGTCTGGAAACACCATATATTTT,CASSLRVRVSGNTIYF
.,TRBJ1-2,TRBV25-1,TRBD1,TGTGCCAGCAGTGAATGGGGTGACAGGGGAAACTATGGCTACACCTTC,CASSEWGDRGNYGYTF
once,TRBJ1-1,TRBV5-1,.,TGCGCCAGCAGCTTGCGACGGGGAGAGAACACTGAAGCTTTCTTT,CASSLRRGENTEAFF
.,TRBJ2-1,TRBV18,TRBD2,TGTGCCAGCTCACCACCGGGACTAGCGGGAGTCAATGAGCAGTTCTTC,CASSPPGLAGVNEQFF
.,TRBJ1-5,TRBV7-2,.,TGTGCCAGCAGCCTTACCCGGGACATAAATCAGCCCCAGCATTTT,CASSLTRDINQPQHF
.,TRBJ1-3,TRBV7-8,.,TGTGCCAGCAGCGACGGGACGTCTGGAAACACCATATATTTT,CASSDGTSGNTIYF
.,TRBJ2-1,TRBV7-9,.,TGTGCCAGCAGCTTGGACAGATACAATGAGCAGTTCTTC,CASSLDRYNEQFF
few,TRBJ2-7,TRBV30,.,TGTGCCTGGGACATCTCCTCCTACGAGCAGTACTTC,CAWDISSYEQYF
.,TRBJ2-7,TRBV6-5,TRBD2,TGTGCCAGCAGTTACTCGGGGGCGGGAGGTTGGGAGCAGTACTTC,CASSYSGAGGWEQYF
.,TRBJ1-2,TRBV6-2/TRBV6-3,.,TGTGCCAGCAGTTACAGGGGCCGCGGCTACACCTTC,CASSYRGRGYTF
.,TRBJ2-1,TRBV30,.,TGTGCCTGGAGCAATCTAGATAGGCCCTACAATGAGCAGTTCTTC,CAWSNLDRPYNEQFF
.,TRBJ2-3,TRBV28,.,TGTGCCAGCAGTTCAGGGGGCACAGATACGCAGTATTTT,CASSSGGTDTQYF
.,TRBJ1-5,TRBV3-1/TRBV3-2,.,TGTGCCAGCAGCCCTACCGTAGGGAATCAGCCCCAGCATTTT,CASSPTVGNQPQHF
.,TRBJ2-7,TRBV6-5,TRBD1,TGTGCCAGCAGTCCCCCGGGACAGGGTTTCGGCGAGCAGTACTTC,CASSPPGQGFGEQYF
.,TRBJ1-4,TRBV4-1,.,TGCGCCAGCAGCCAAGAAGACAGAAGGGGGGAAAAACTGTTTTTT,CASSQEDRRGEKLFF
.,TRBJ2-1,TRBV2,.,TGTGCCAGTCAAGAGCGGCTCTCGTACAATGAGCAGTTCTTC,CASQERLSYNEQFF
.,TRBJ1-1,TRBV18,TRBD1,TGTGCCAGCTCACCGAGGACAGGGGTAACTGAAGCTTTCTTT,CASSPRTGVTEAFF
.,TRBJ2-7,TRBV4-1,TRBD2,TGCGCCAGCAGCCAAGAAGGGGTAGCGGGCGGGAGAAAGCAGTACTTC,CASSQEGVAGGRKQYF
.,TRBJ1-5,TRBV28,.,TGTGCCAGCGGATGGGTCGGCAATCAGCCCCAGCATTTT,CASGWVGNQPQHF
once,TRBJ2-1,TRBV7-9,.,TGTGCCAGCAGCCAAACAGGGTACCCCTTTACGGAGCAGTTCTTC,CASSQTGYPFTEQFF
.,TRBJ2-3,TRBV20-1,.,TGCAGTACGGACTTCGGGGATACGCAGTATTTT,CSTDFGDTQYF
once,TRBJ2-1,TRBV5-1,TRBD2,TGCGCCAGCAGCTTGGTCTCTAGCGGTTACAATGAGCAGTTCTTC,CASSLVSSGYNEQFF
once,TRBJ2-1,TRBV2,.,TGTGCCAGCAGACCCGGGCCTACCCCCAATGAGCAGTTCTTC,CASRPGPTPNEQFF
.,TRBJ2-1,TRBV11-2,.,TGTGCCAGCAGCCACTACACCGGTTCTGTGGACAATGAGCAGTTCTTC,CASSHYTGSVDNEQFF
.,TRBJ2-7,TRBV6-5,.,TGTGCCAGCAACCTGGGGGGACTTAAGTCCTACGAGCAGTACTTC,CASNLGGLKSYEQYF
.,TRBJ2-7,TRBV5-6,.,TGTGCCAGCAGCTACCCGGGACTTGACATCTCCTACGAGCAGTACTTC,CASSYPGLDISYEQYF
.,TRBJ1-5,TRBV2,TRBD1,TGTGCCAGCAGTGAAGCGGGGACAGGATCCAATCAGCCCCAGCATTTT,CASSEAGTGSNQPQHF
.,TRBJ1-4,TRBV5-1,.,TGCGCCAGCAGCTTGGATCCAGGGGCGAGTGGAAAACTGTTTTTT,CASSLDPGASGKLFF